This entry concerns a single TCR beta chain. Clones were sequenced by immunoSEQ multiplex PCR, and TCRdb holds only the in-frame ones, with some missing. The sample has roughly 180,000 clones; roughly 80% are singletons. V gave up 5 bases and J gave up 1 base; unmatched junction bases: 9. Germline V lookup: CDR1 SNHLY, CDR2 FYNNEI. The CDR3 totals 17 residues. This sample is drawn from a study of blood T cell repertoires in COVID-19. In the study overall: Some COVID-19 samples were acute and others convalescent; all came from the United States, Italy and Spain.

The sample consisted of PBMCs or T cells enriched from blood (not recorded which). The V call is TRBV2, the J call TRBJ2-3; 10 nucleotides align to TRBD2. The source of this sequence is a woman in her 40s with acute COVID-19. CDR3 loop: CASSPLRTSGGTDTQYF. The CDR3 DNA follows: TGTGCCAGCAGTCCCCTTCGGACTAGCGGCGGCACAGATACGCAGTATTTT.